The 28 T cell receptor beta chains below come from one sample, sequenced in a study of T cell repertoires in cytomegalovirus infection. One entry per CDR3 protein, called by TCRdb with MiXCR from the reads. The data contain around 450,000 distinct CDR3 sequences, approximately 32% of them singletons. The sample consisted of PBMCs. All receptors derive from a human donor in good health (CMV status not recorded). Some clones in this sample may be carry-over from other donors' samples.

The V and J genes are TRBV15 and TRBJ2-5, with no clear D. Germline loops: CDR1 LNHNV, CDR2 YYDKDF (reference sequence). The CDR3 has 15 amino acids. V was pared by 3 bases and J by 3 bases, with 14 bases between. The CDR3 sequence: CATSSRSGREETQYF. In DNA, the CDR3 is TGTGCCACCAGCAGCCGAAGTGGACGGGAAGAGACCCAGTACTTC.

The chain joins TRBV28 to TRBJ2-7, with D hard to call. The V and J ends lost 6 bases and 0 bases respectively, with 15 bases between them. CDR1 is MDHEN, CDR2 SYDVKM, per germline. The CDR3 sequence is 15 residues long. The DNA for the CDR3 is TGTGCCAGCAGGCCGGTAGGAAAGAGCTCCTACGAGCAGTACTTC. Translation gives CASRPVGKSSYEQYF.

The chain carries TRBV7-9 and TRBJ2-1, with D maybe TRBD2 (5 bases). Trimming pared 7 bases from V and 1 base from J, leaving 11 bases between. Germline CDR1 is SEHNR and CDR2 is FQNEAQ (reference sequence). The CDR3 sequence is 14 residues long. The CDR3 protein is CASNQAASYNEQFF. Written as DNA, the CDR3 is TGTGCCAGCAACCAAGCGGCGTCCTACAATGAGCAGTTCTTC. Looking up the rest from reference TRBV7-9 and TRBJ2-1 gives the full variable domain: DTGVSQNPRHKITKRGQNVTFRCDPISEHNRLYWYRQTLGQGPEFLTYFQNEAQLEKSRLLSDRFSAERPKGSFSTLEIQRTEQGDSAMYLCASNQAASYNEQFFGPGTRLTVL.

The chain joins TRBV28 to TRBJ2-7; 7 positions match TRBD2. Looked up from germline, CDR1 is MDHEN and CDR2 is SYDVKM. V was clipped by 4 bases and J by 7 bases; unmatched bases: 10. The CDR3 is made up of 14 amino acids. The CDR3 DNA sequence: TGTGCCAGCAGTTCGCCGGGGGGTCGCGGAGAGCAGTACTTC. Translated, it gives CASSSPGGRGEQYF.

V gene TRBV20-1 combines with J gene TRBJ2-1; 7 bases are shared with TRBD1. The germline gives CDR1 DFQATT, CDR2 SNEGSKA (reference sequence). The CDR3 loop spans 14 amino acids. J lost 9 bases, V lost 0 bases, and 8 bases had no gene match. CDR3 bases: TGCAGTGCTAGAGATCCAGGGGGACGTACTGAGCAGTTCTTC. This translates into CSARDPGGRTEQFF.

This clonotype was detected only a few times. The V and J genes are TRBV11-2 and TRBJ2-3, with a tentative D call TRBD2 (7 bases). The CDR3 length is 16 residues. Trimming took off 5 bases at V and 5 bases at J, with 20 bases between the two ends. Germline V gives CDR1 SGHAT, CDR2 FQNNGV. The CDR3 loop reads CASSPRSGGRGDTQYF. The DNA of the CDR3 is TGTGCCAGCAGCCCCCGCTCGGGGGGCCGGGGAGATACGCAGTATTTT.

This clonotype came up many times. The rearrangement uses TRBV12-3 or TRBV12-4 and TRBJ1-1, with D uncertain. The CDR3 covers 17 residues. Trimming stripped 7 bases from V and 0 bases from J, with 21 bases between. CDR3 in DNA: TGTGCCAGCAAGACCGGACGGGCTACCCTCATGAACACTGAAGCTTTCTTT. Encoded protein: CASKTGRATLMNTEAFF.

A note on this clonotype: This could be a read error, since a much larger clone is one nucleotide away. The chain joins TRBV7-6 to TRBJ1-1; D possibly corresponds to TRBD1 (6 bases). Germline V gene data show CDR1 as SGHVS and CDR2 as FNYEAQ. There are 13 residues in the CDR3. In DNA, the CDR3 is TGTGCTAGCAGCCGGGACACCCTCTCAGACGCTTTCTTT. Protein: CASSRDTLSDAFF.

As DNA, the CDR3 is TGCAGTGCTAGAGGGCTAAGCGTGACAGATACGCAGTATTTT. Amino acid sequence: CSARGLSVTDTQYF. The chain is built from TRBV20-1 and TRBJ2-3; no clear D gene. Germline lookup yields CDR1 DFQATT and CDR2 SNEGSKA (reference sequence). V was pared by 1 base and J by 3 bases, with 11 bases between. CDR3 length: 14 residues.

This CDR3 is CASSFGLGPTTRSHEQYF. The CDR3 DNA reads as TGTGCCAGCAGTTTTGGGTTAGGCCCAACAACTAGGTCCCACGAGCAGTACTTC. The V gene is TRBV12-3 or TRBV12-4, the J gene TRBJ2-7, with D possibly being TRBD2 (5 bases). Trimming cost V 3 bases and J 5 bases, with 26 bases left between them. The length of the CDR3 is 18 residues.

This clonotype was found a few times. The chain carries TRBV12-3 or TRBV12-4 and TRBJ1-6; D remains ambiguous. V dropped 3 bases and J dropped 7 bases, with 10 bases sitting between them. CDR3 length equals 14 residues. CDR3 DNA sequence: TGTGCCAGCAGTTTCGACCTGCCCAATTCACCCCTCCACTTT. Translation: CASSFDLPNSPLHF.

This clonotype has only a few counts. The chain joins TRBV7-6 to TRBJ2-7; D not certain. The CDR3 totals 15 residues. Germline CDR1 reads SGHVS; CDR2 reads FNYEAQ. The V end lost 5 bases, the J end lost 0 bases, and 14 bases lay between the germline ends. This CDR3 reads CASSQGASSSYEQYF. The CDR3 nucleotides are TGTGCCAGCAGCCAAGGAGCCTCAAGCTCCTACGAGCAGTACTTC.

The rearrangement uses TRBV2 and TRBJ1-2, with TRBD1 matching over 7 bases. The CDR3 totals 15 residues. CDR1 SNHLY and CDR2 FYNNEI come from the germline V gene. The ends lost 5 bases at V and 0 bases at J; junction bases unmatched: 6. CDR3 nucleotide sequence: TGTGCCAGCAGTTCCTACAGGGGTTCTAACTATGGCTACACCTTC. Translation: CASSSYRGSNYGYTF.

This clonotype was detected ten times or more. CDR3 in DNA: TGTGCCAGCAGGGAGGGCTTTGACTATGGCTACACCTTC. Encoded protein: CASREGFDYGYTF. This rearrangement joins TRBV7-9 to TRBJ1-2; D is undetermined. The CDR3 runs to 13 residues. Germline CDR1 and CDR2: SEHNR and FQNEAQ (reference sequence). Trimming took off 6 bases at V and 3 bases at J, with 11 bases between the two ends.

The sample holds many counts of this clonotype. This chain joins TRBV7-9 and TRBJ1-4, with 7 bases aligning to TRBD1. Germline CDR1 and CDR2: SEHNR and FQNEAQ (reference sequence). CDR3 size: 14 residues. The ends lost 1 base at V and 8 bases at J; junction bases unmatched: 4. DNA of the CDR3: TGTGCCAGCAGCTTAGGAGGGACAGTGGAAAAACTGTTTTTT. This encodes CASSLGGTVEKLFF.

This clonotype was observed a few times. The chain joins TRBV20-1 to TRBJ1-3; D uncertain. The V gene's germline CDR1 is DFQATT and CDR2 SNEGSKA (reference sequence). The CDR3 runs 13 residues. V gave up 5 bases and J gave up 0 bases, with 8 bases separating them. The CDR3 nucleotides read TGCAGTGCTTCCCTGTCCTCTGGAAACACCATATATTTT. It encodes CSASLSSGNTIYF.

CDR3 DNA sequence: TGTGCCAGAAATTTAGGGACAGTCGGCACAGATACGCAGTATTTT. Translation: CARNLGTVGTDTQYF. The chain links TRBV6-8 to TRBJ2-3, with 7 bases lining up with TRBD1. After removal of 9 bases from V and 1 base from J, the junction contained 10 bases not matched to a gene. CDR3 size: 15 residues. Looked up from germline, CDR1 is MNHGY and CDR2 is SAAAGT.

V and J are TRBV18 and TRBJ2-7; D is ambiguous. CDR3 size: 13 residues. Trimming left V 2 bases short and J 2 bases short, with 7 bases between. Looked up from germline, CDR1 is KGHSH and CDR2 is LQKENI. CDR3 in DNA: TGTGCCAGCTCACCATTGACGGCCTACGAGCAGTACTTC. Translating it yields CASSPLTAYEQYF.

The V call is TRBV10-2, the J call TRBJ1-2; 10 bases agree with TRBD1. Per germline, CDR1 WSHSY and CDR2 SAAADI. This CDR3 is 14 amino acids long. The V and J ends lost 6 bases and 8 bases, in that order; junction bases with no gene match: 9. The CDR3 coding sequence is TGCGCCAGCAGCCCAGGGACAGGGGTAGGCGGCTACACCTTC. It translates to CASSPGTGVGGYTF.

V is TRBV10-3 and J is TRBJ2-1; the match to TRBD2 covers 10 bases. This CDR3 is built from 17 residues. In germline, CDR1 is ENHRY, CDR2 SYGVKD. The junction had 6 bases not matched to a gene; V was cut back by 1 base and J by 3 bases. This CDR3 is CAISEFGLAEHYNEQFF. CDR3 in DNA: TGTGCCATCAGTGAGTTTGGACTAGCGGAACACTACAATGAGCAGTTCTTC.

The rearrangement joins TRBV6-5 to TRBJ1-1, with D tentatively TRBD1 (5 bases). Germline loops: CDR1 MNHEY, CDR2 SVGAGI. The CDR3 extends over 13 amino acids. Trimming removed 10 bases from V and 5 bases from J, with 17 bases in between. The CDR3 spells CATTRGAGTEAFF. CDR3 DNA: TGTGCCACCACCCGAGGGGCGGGAACTGAAGCTTTCTTT.

In its sample, this clonotype was seen many times. The chain employs TRBV7-2 and TRBJ1-4; D may be TRBD1 (5 bases). This CDR3 spans 16 amino acids. Germline-derived CDR1 and CDR2 are SGHTA and FQGNSA. V dropped 1 base and J dropped 7 bases, with 16 bases sitting between them. CDR3 DNA: TGTGCCAGCAGCTTAGTTGGGGGATCGCTTAGTGAAAAACTGTTTTTT. It encodes CASSLVGGSLSEKLFF.

This clonotype has ten or more counts. The rearrangement links TRBV7-6 to TRBJ1-5, with a possible D match to TRBD1 (5 bases). V was clipped by 2 bases and J by 2 bases, with 13 bases between them. CDR1 is SGHVS, CDR2 FNYEAQ, per germline. The CDR3 is 16 residues long. This CDR3 is CASSLIGGGGNQPQHF. The DNA for the CDR3 is TGTGCCAGCAGCTTAATCGGCGGGGGTGGCAATCAGCCCCAGCATTTT.

The chain carries TRBV6-2 or TRBV6-3 and TRBJ2-1; tentative D call: TRBD2 (6 bases). There are 17 residues in the CDR3. V was shortened by 1 base and J by 0 bases, with 13 bases between the two germline ends. Germline V lookup: CDR1 MNHEY, CDR2 SVGEGT. The CDR3 is CASSYWGGVASYNEQFF. DNA of the CDR3: TGTGCCAGCAGTTACTGGGGCGGGGTAGCCTCCTACAATGAGCAGTTCTTC.

As for this clonotype: An end of the junction differs from the germline gene, which may be a read error. The chain is built from TRBV7-8 and TRBJ2-1; D might be TRBD1 (5 bases). CDR1 is SGHVS and CDR2 is FQNEAQ in the germline V gene. This CDR3 contains 14 residues. The CDR3 reads CASSFSGQVNEQFF. In DNA form, the CDR3 reads TGTGCCAGCAGCTTTTCAGGGCAGGTTAATGAGCAGTTCTTT.

A word on this clonotype: A much bigger clone sits one base away, suggesting this may be a read error. The conserved phenylalanine or tryptophan normally closing the CDR3 is absent here, so this likely arose from a read error. The rearrangement uses TRBV7-8 and TRBJ2-4, with TRBD2 matching 7 bases. The junction had 9 bases not matched to a gene; V was cut back by 5 bases and J by 8 bases. Germline CDR1 reads SGHVS; CDR2 reads FQNEAQ. The length of the CDR3 is 14 residues. The CDR3 reads CASSRGLVTYIQYL. CDR3 bases: TGTGCCAGCAGCCGAGGACTAGTAACGTACATTCAGTACTTA.

Points on this clonotype: This clone may be a read error of a much larger clone one base away. The J gene is TRBJ2-3, the V gene TRBV7-6; TRBD2 aligns across 7 bases. The CDR3 has 16 amino acids. Germline CDR1 SGHVS, CDR2 FNYEAQ. The CDR3 region is CDSSLGTTSFTDTQYF. CDR3 in DNA: TGTGACAGCAGCTTAGGGACTACCTCTTTCACAGATACGCAGTATTTT.

This sequence joins TRBV4-2 and TRBJ1-6; TRBD1 is a possible D gene (5 bases). Looked up from germline, CDR1 is LGHNA and CDR2 is YNFKEQ. This CDR3 region has 12 residues. V dropped 0 bases and J dropped 17 bases, with 11 bases sitting between them. CDR3 protein: CASSQDLGTIHF. The CDR3 coding sequence is TGTGCCAGCAGCCAAGATCTTGGGACCATCCACTTT.